A selection of T cell receptor beta chains follows, all from one sample in a study of blood T cell repertoires in COVID-19. Profiled with immunoSEQ multiplex PCR; TCRdb holds only in-frame clones, not every one. The sample carries 120,000 or so clones, approximately 68% recorded once. Sequencing used peripheral blood. These receptors all come from a woman in her 70s with acute or convalescent COVID-19. The CDR3 runs from the conserved cysteine through the conserved F or W. The D gene is left open where the match is weak. Clone size is given for some rows only: seen once, a few or many times, or a class if the clone is expanded.

d_gene,abundance,v_gene,j_gene,CDR3nt,CDR3aa
TRBD1,NA,TRBV19,TRBJ1-5,TGTGCCAGTACCCCTGGACAGGGGACCAATCAGCCCCAGCATTTT,CASTPGQGTNQPQHF
NA,NA,TRBV9,TRBJ1-4,TGTGCCAGCAGCGTAGCGGCAAGGGAGGCTGAAAAACTGTTTTTT,CASSVAAREAEKLFF
TRBD1,NA,TRBV6-5,TRBJ2-7,TGTGCCAGCAGTTACTCGAGACAGGGAGCCTACGAGCAGTACTTC,CASSYSRQGAYEQYF
NA,NA,TRBV5-1,TRBJ1-2,TGCGCCAGCAGCGGTGCGGGCTATGGCTACACCTTC,CASSGAGYGYTF
TRBD2,NA,TRBV28,TRBJ2-1,TGTGCCAGCACACCCCGGGAGGCCTACAATGAGCAGTTCTTC,CASTPREAYNEQFF
NA,NA,TRBV11-2,TRBJ2-5,TGTGCCAGCAGACCTGATAACGGGGAGACCCAGTACTTC,CASRPDNGETQYF
TRBD1,once,TRBV9,TRBJ1-2,TGTGCCAGCAGCGCCCGGACAGGGGACTTCTGGGGCTACACCTTC,CASSARTGDFWGYTF
TRBD2,NA,TRBV28,TRBJ2-5,TGTGCCAGCAGTTTGGGCCTAGCCAGCGGGAGTGTGGAGACCCAGTACTTC,CASSLGLASGSVETQYF
TRBD2,many,TRBV5-4,TRBJ2-5,TGTGCCACCTCCCTGAGCGGGGGGGCCGCTTTTGAGACCCAGTACTTC,CATSLSGGAAFETQYF
NA,NA,TRBV19,TRBJ2-7,TGTGCCAGCAGCGTCGACGAAGTTGGCGAGCAGTACTTC,CASSVDEVGEQYF
NA,once,TRBV12-3/TRBV12-4,TRBJ1-5,TGTGCCAGCAGTTTGAGGTGGAATCAGCCCCAGCATTTT,CASSLRWNQPQHF